This T cell receptor (beta chain) was found in a study of blood T cell repertoires in COVID-19. Across the study: The study drew acute and convalescent COVID-19 samples from the United States, Italy and Spain. T cells, B-cell-depleted T cells, or PBMCs supplied cDNA or gDNA.

CDR3 size: 15 residues. J lost 4 bases, V lost 0 bases, and 5 bases had no gene match. CDR1 and CDR2 from the germline V gene are MNHEY and SVGAGI. The protocol was immunoSEQ multiplex PCR, while the TCRdb copy is restricted to in-frame clones and leaves out a portion. The table records hundreds of thousands of clones, around 89% of them present only once. Those enrolled, adults aged about 18 to 89 years, came from 25 or so US areas. Among Cohort 3 donors, those recovered had two negative PCRs, clearance, or symptom resolution. Material: PBMCs or T cells enriched from blood (not recorded which). The chain links TRBV6-5 to TRBJ2-7; 8 bases map to TRBD1. The sequence was collected from a man between 25 and 39 years old who had recovered from COVID-19. DNA of the CDR3: TGTGCCAGCAGTTACTCTGGGACAGGTCAATACGAGCAGTACTTC. Translation gives CASSYSGTGQYEQYF.